Within the sample, the clone carrying this T cell receptor beta chain is medium-sized (0.01 to 0.1%). Its matching antigen is unknown. This sample was taken from a study of neurological immune-mediated disorders. Findings and caveats of the study: CDR3 amino acid sequences of expanded clones were not shared across subjects, a result suggesting private repertoires in all groups. Neither clinical nor MRI features were associated with the multiple sclerosis repertoire cluster.

For the unsorted libraries, 2 million PBMCs stored at -80 C served as input. Synthesis of cDNA was accomplished via 5'RACE employing 10-nucleotide random UMIs. TCRdb processed the 5' RACE reads anew with MiXCR; each CDR3 protein has one entry. The table lists tens of thousands of distinct CDR3 sequences, roughly 2.5% of them singletons. Germline V gives CDR1 SGHRS, CDR2 YFSETQ. Germline trimming cut 2 bases from V and 2 bases from J; bases unmatched to any gene: 5. The CDR3 length is 15 residues. The sample was PBMCs. J is TRBJ2-5 and V is TRBV5-1, with 8 bases fitting TRBD1. The TCR originated in a woman aged 50 to 65 with multiple sclerosis. The CDR3 reads CASSLDRGTQETQYF. As DNA, the CDR3 is TGCGCCAGCAGCTTAGACAGGGGTACGCAAGAGACCCAGTACTTC. Full variable domain (outside the CDR3, taken from reference TRBV5-1 and TRBJ2-5): KAGVTQTPRYLIKTRGQQVTLSCSPISGHRSVSWYQQTPGQGLQFLFEYFSETQRNKGNFPGRFSGRQFSNSRSEMNVSTLELGDSALYLCASSLDRGTQETQYFGPGTRLLVL.